Below, 9 T cell receptor beta chains from the same sample are listed, as sequenced in a study of shared clonotypes between healthy human individuals. Here immunoSEQ multiplex PCR was the method, and the copy in TCRdb shows in-frame clones only, minus some. The table includes under 850,000 clones, over 60% detected once. The sample was memory CD4+ T cells sorted from blood. Described subset: CD45RA-negative fraction. The receptors come from a woman aged 25 to 39 in good health.

The J gene is TRBJ2-1, the V gene TRBV29-1; TRBD2 might be the D (6 bases). There are 14 residues in the CDR3. Germline values: CDR1 SQVTM, CDR2 ANQGSEA. Trimming took off 6 bases at V and 4 bases at J, with 16 bases between the two ends. The CDR3 nucleotides read TGCAGCGTACAGCGGACTACCATTTACAATGAGCAGTTCTTC. This sequence encodes CSVQRTTIYNEQFF.

V usage is TRBV28 and J usage is TRBJ1-2; D gene ambiguous. V lost 5 bases and J 2 bases, leaving 9 bases between the germline ends. The CDR3 runs 13 residues. Germline CDR1 and CDR2: MDHEN and SYDVKM. This CDR3 reads CASSTQTNYGYTF. DNA of the CDR3: TGTGCCAGCAGTACACAAACCAACTATGGCTACACCTTC.

The genes are TRBV6-5 and TRBJ1-1; 8 nucleotides match TRBD1. Germline V gene lookup returns CDR1 MNHEY and CDR2 SVGAGI. This CDR3 has 15 residues. The V segment lost 0 bases and the J segment 4 bases; nucleotides outside the gene matches: 4. This CDR3 reads CASSYSRQGSTEAFF. The CDR3 DNA follows: TGTGCCAGCAGTTACTCGAGACAGGGGAGCACTGAAGCTTTCTTT.

This clone was seen a handful of times. The chain employs TRBV6-1 and TRBJ1-5; the D is unclear. Germline V lookup: CDR1 MNHNS, CDR2 SASEGT. The CDR3 runs 11 residues. The V and J ends lost 4 bases and 6 bases respectively, with 4 bases between them. CDR3 amino acids: CASSVGQPQHF. CDR3 coding DNA: TGTGCCAGCAGTGTTGGTCAGCCCCAGCATTTT.

The chain uses TRBV5-1 and TRBJ2-7, with 9 bases that match TRBD1. Unmatched junction bases numbered 17, after V lost 0 bases and J lost 7 bases. The CDR3 sequence is 18 residues long. Per the germline V gene, CDR1 is SGHRS and CDR2 is YFSETQ. The CDR3 nucleotides read TGCGCCAGCAGCTTGGGAGTGACAGGGGGGGATGTCATGAGAGAGCAGTACTTC. As protein: CASSLGVTGGDVMREQYF.

The rearrangement joins TRBV14 to TRBJ2-7; D unresolved. Trimming left V 0 bases short and J 3 bases short, with 6 bases between. The CDR3 loop spans 13 amino acids. Per germline, CDR1 SGHDN and CDR2 FVKESK. CDR3 bases: TGTGCCAGCAGCCAAGATCTCGGCTACGAGCAGTACTTC. It yields the protein CASSQDLGYEQYF.

The V gene is TRBV30, the J gene TRBJ2-1, with 10 bases identical to TRBD2. J was trimmed by 6 bases and V by 3 bases; bases with no gene match: 5. Germline V CDR1 and CDR2: GTSNPN, SVGIG (reference sequence). The CDR3 consists of 14 residues. CDR3 bases: TGTGCCTGGAGCGGGACTAGCGAATCCAATGAGCAGTTCTTC. Translation gives CAWSGTSESNEQFF.

The chain has TRBV30 and TRBJ2-1; 8 bases agree with TRBD2. The CDR3 has 16 amino acids. Trimming removed 5 bases from V and 9 bases from J; junction bases left unmatched: 18. Germline CDR1 reads GTSNPN; CDR2 reads SVGIG (reference sequence). The CDR3 DNA reads TGTGCCTGGGTTCGTGGTGCAACGGGAGGGCGGGGTGAGCAGTTCTTC. Amino acids: CAWVRGATGGRGEQFF.

In this sample, this clone turned up once. The rearrangement joins TRBV6-1 to TRBJ1-4, with D unclear. Germline V gene lookup returns CDR1 MNHNS and CDR2 SASEGT. V gave up 8 bases and J gave up 4 bases, with 14 bases separating them. This CDR3 comprises 14 residues. Here the CDR3 reads CASGRKDGNEKLFF. CDR3 in DNA: TGTGCCAGCGGACGCAAGGACGGTAATGAAAAACTGTTTTTT.